The rows below give T cell receptor beta chains drawn from one sample of a study of blood T cells in healthy people across ages. TCRdb passed the 5' RACE reads through MiXCR, listing each CDR3 protein once. Of 750,000 to 950,000 distinct CDR3 sequences in the sample, roughly 24% were seen once. Separately, the same data were catalogued under a study of T cells of mothers and their children.

The sequenced material came from blood. The source is a boy aged 10-17 years in good health. Both conserved end residues are part of each CDR3. D genes are given only for firm matches. Clone size appears in some rows only: once, few, many, or a class for an expanded clone.

J gene	D gene	clone size	V gene	CDR3 DNA	CDR3 protein
TRBJ1-1	-	-	TRBV9	TGTGCCAGCAGCGTAGAAGGGGTGAACACTGAAGCTTTCTTT	CASSVEGVNTEAFF
TRBJ2-1	TRBD2	-	TRBV2	TGTGCCAGCAGGACCACTAGCGGCAACTCCTACAATGAGCAGTTCTTC	CASRTTSGNSYNEQFF
TRBJ2-1	-	-	TRBV28	TGTGCCACCCAGGGGGGGGCGACCTACAATGAGCAGTTCTTC	CATQGGATYNEQFF
TRBJ1-4	TRBD1	many	TRBV5-1	TGCGCCAGCAGCTTCGGGACAGTTAATGAAAAACTGTTTTTT	CASSFGTVNEKLFF
TRBJ2-5	-	few	TRBV6-6	TGTGCCAGCAGGGAGAAGGGGTGGGAGACCCAGTACTTC	CASREKGWETQYF
TRBJ2-3	-	few	TRBV3-1	TGTGCCAGCAGCCTCAAGAGAGCCCGCCGGGCCAGGGGAGATACGCAGTATTTT	CASSLKRARRARGDTQYF
TRBJ1-2	TRBD1	few	TRBV25-1	TGTGCCAGCGGTGACAGGGATGTGACCTTC	CASGDRDVTF
TRBJ2-7	-	-	TRBV28	TGTGCCAGCACCTCATTCGGGACCCCTTTTAGCTACGAGCAGTACTTC	CASTSFGTPFSYEQYF
TRBJ1-5	-	few	TRBV12-3/TRBV12-4	TGTGCCAGCAGTTTTCTTCTGGGTTCGAATCAGCCCCAGCATTTT	CASSFLLGSNQPQHF
TRBJ1-2	-	-	TRBV3-1	TGTGCCAGCAGCCAAGAAGGGGGGCGACTCAACGGCTACACCTTC	CASSQEGGRLNGYTF
TRBJ2-1	TRBD2	-	TRBV3-1	TGTGCCAGCAGCCCGTCAATACTAGCGACGGCCTACAATGAGCAGTTCTTC	CASSPSILATAYNEQFF
TRBJ2-7	-	-	TRBV28	TGTGCCACCACCAAGCTGTCCTACGAGCAGTACTTC	CATTKLSYEQYF
TRBJ2-1	-	once	TRBV28	TGTGCCAGCAGTTTATGGGGGGGCGCCTCCTACAATGAGCAGTTCTTC	CASSLWGGASYNEQFF
TRBJ2-7	TRBD2	few	TRBV20-1	TGCAGTGCTGCAAAACTAGCGGGAGGGGGTGGGGAGCAGTACTTC	CSAAKLAGGGGEQYF
TRBJ1-2	TRBD1	-	TRBV28	TGTGCCAGCAGTGTGCTACAGGGGGCGCGGGGCTATGGCTACACCTTC	CASSVLQGARGYGYTF
TRBJ2-7	-	-	TRBV9	TGTGCCAGCAGCGTAAATCCACGCTACGAGCAGTACTTC	CASSVNPRYEQYF